Sequencing of this T cell receptor beta chain was carried out in a study of OX40 agonist ivuxolimab in advanced cancers. Study as a whole: Intravenous ivuxolimab at 0.01 to 10 mg/kg was given to patients every 2 weeks. Partial responses were achieved by three patients, of whom one had hepatocellular carcinoma and two had cutaneous melanoma. General study points: Some of the nonresponding patients also showed low levels of normalized T-cell clonal expansion.

Sequenced by immunoSEQ multiplex PCR; TCRdb stores in-frame clones only, minus some. The table lists 65,000 to 90,000 clones, roughly nine tenths of them singletons. As regards this clone: Its antigen remains unidentified.

Germline V gene lookup returns CDR1 MNHEY and CDR2 SVGAGI. J lost 8 bases, V lost 5 bases, and 8 bases had no gene match. The CDR3 length is 14 residues. The sequencing here drew on CD4+ or CD8+ T cells sorted from blood, taken in a trial of the OX40 agonist ivuxolimab. The gene calls are TRBV6-5 and TRBJ1-2, with TRBD1 matching over 10 bases. This sequence was found in an adult with an advanced solid tumor such as melanoma, head and neck, liver or kidney cancer. The CDR3, as DNA: TGTGCCAGCAGTCAAGGGGGACAGGGGTGGGGCTACACCTTC. Translation gives CASSQGGQGWGYTF.